This T cell receptor (beta chain) is drawn from a study of T cell repertoires in cytomegalovirus infection. Study information: Carrying CMV and the relevant HLA type showed in public TCR beta signatures.

Notes on this clonotype: Antigen specificity is unknown.

Study results and caveats: HLA-C-restricted CMV clonotypes gave the most frequent clonotype in two of eight donors. People with CMV and the relevant HLA were identified by cumulative public TCR beta family frequency.

In germline, CDR1 is DFQATT, CDR2 SNEGSKA (reference sequence). The length of the CDR3 is 16 residues. Trimming cost V 3 bases and J 0 bases, with 18 bases left between them. Each CDR3 protein is one row after TCRdb ran MiXCR on the reads. The data show about 60,000 distinct CDR3 sequences, 25% to 40% seen once. The V gene is TRBV20-1, the J gene TRBJ2-7, with D possibly called TRBD1 or TRBD2 (5 bases each). The TCR sequence derives from a human donor in good health (CMV status not recorded). Some clones in this sample may be carry-over from other donors' samples. The sequenced material came from PBMCs, sequenced either directly or after in vitro stimulation (not recorded which). The chain's CDR3 is CSASSSAPGLSYEQYF. The CDR3 nucleotides read TGCAGTGCTAGCTCCTCAGCACCGGGGCTCTCCTACGAGCAGTACTTC.